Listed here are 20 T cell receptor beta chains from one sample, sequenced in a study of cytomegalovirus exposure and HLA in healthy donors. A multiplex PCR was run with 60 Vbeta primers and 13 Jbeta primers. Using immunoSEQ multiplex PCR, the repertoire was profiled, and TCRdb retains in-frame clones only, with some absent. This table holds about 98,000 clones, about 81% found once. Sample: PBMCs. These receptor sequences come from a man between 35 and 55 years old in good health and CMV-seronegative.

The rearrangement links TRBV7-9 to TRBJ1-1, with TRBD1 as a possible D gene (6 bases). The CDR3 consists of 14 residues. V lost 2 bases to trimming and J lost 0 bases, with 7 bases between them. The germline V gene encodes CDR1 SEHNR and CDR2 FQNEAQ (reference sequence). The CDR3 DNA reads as TGTGCCAGCAGCTTACGGACAGTGAACACTGAAGCTTTCTTT. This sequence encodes CASSLRTVNTEAFF.

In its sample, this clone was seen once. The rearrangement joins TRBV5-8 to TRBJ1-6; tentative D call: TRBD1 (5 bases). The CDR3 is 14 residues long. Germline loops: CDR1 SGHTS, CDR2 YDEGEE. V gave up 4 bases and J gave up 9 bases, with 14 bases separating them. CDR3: CASSNRDSRSPLHF. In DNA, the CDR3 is TGTGCCAGCAGCAACCGGGACTCGCGTTCACCCCTCCACTTT.

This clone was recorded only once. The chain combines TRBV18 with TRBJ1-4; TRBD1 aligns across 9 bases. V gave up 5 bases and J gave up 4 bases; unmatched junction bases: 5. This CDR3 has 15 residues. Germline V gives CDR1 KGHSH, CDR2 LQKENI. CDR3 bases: TGTGCCAGCTCATCCACAGGGGGCATTAATGAAAAACTGTTTTTT. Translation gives CASSSTGGINEKLFF.

The CDR3 loop is CASSLQFGLESEQFF. The CDR3 DNA reads TGTGCCAGCAGTTTACAATTTGGACTGGAGAGTGAGCAGTTCTTC. The V call is TRBV6-5, the J call TRBJ2-1; the D gene is possibly TRBD2 (5 bases). This CDR3 contains 15 residues. From germline, CDR1 is MNHEY and CDR2 SVGAGI. V was cut by 4 bases and J by 9 bases, with 19 bases left in between.

DNA for the CDR3: TGCGCCAGCAGCTTGGCTTTACATGGCGGGGGGGGCAATGAGCAGTTCTTC. Its translation: CASSLALHGGGGNEQFF. This chain links TRBV5-1 with TRBJ2-1; TRBD2 aligns across 9 bases. The CDR3 spans 17 residues. V shed 0 bases, J shed 6 bases, and the junction held 10 bases outside the gene matches. Germline-derived CDR1 and CDR2 are SGHRS and YFSETQ.

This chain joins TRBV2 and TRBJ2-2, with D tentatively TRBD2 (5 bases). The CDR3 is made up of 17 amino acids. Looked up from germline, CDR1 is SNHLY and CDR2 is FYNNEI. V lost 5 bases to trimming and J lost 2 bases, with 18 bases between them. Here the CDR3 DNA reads TGTGCCAGCAGTCCTTCTGGTCGGGATATAAACACCGGGGAGCTGTTTTTT. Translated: CASSPSGRDINTGELFF.

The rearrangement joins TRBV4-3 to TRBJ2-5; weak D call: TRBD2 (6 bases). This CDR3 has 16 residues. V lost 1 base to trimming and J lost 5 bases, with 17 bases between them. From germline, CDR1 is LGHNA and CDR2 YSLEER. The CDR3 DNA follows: TGCGCCAGCAGCCAAGTTGGGCGGGCGGGGCGGGAGACCCAGTACTTC. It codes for CASSQVGRAGRETQYF.

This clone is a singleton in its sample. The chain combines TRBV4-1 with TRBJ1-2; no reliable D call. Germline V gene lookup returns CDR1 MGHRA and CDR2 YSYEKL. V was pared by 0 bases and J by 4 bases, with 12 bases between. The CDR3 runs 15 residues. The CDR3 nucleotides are TGCGCCAGCAGCCAAGACTCAATTTACAGCTATGGCTACACCTTC. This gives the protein CASSQDSIYSYGYTF.

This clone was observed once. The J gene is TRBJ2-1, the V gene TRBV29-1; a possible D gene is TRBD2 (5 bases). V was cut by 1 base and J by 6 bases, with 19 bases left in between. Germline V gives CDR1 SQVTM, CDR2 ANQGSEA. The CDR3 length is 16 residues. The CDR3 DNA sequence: TGCAGCGTTGAAGCTAGCCCGAAAGTAGTAGCCAATGAGCAGTTCTTC. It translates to CSVEASPKVVANEQFF.

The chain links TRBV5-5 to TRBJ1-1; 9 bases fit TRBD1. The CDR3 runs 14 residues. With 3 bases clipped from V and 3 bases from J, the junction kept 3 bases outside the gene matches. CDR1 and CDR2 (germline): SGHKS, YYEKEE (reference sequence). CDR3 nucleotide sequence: TGTGCCAGCAGCTCCCGGGACAGGGACACTGAAGCTTTCTTT. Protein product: CASSSRDRDTEAFF.

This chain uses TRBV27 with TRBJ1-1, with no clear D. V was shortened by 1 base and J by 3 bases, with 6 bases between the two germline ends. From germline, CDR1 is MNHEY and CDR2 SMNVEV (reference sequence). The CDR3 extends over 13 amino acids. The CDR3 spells CASSLFRDTEAFF. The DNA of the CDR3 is TGTGCCAGCAGTTTATTTCGGGACACTGAAGCTTTCTTT.

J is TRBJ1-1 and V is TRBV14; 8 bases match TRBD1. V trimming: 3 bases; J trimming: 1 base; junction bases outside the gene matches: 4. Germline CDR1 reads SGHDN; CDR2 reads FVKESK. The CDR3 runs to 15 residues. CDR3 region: CASSQRTGRNTEAFF. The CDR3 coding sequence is TGTGCCAGCAGCCAGAGGACAGGGCGGAACACTGAAGCTTTCTTT.

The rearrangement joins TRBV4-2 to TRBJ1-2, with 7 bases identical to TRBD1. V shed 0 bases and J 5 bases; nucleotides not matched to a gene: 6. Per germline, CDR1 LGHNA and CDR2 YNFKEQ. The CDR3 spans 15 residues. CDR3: CASSQDSTGSYGYTF. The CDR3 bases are TGTGCCAGCAGCCAAGATTCGACAGGGTCTTATGGCTACACCTTC.

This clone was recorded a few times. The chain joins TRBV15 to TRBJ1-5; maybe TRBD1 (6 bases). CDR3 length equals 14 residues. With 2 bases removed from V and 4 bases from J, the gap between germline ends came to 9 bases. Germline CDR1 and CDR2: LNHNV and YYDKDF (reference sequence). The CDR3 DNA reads TGTGCCACCAGCAGAAACAGGGAGAATCAGCCCCAGCATTTT. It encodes CATSRNRENQPQHF.

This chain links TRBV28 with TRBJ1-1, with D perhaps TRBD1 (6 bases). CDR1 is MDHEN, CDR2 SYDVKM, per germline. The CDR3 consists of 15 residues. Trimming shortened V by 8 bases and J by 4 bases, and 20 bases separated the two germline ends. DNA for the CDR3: TGTGCCAGCGTGTCGGGGGGCGCTCTGGGCACTGAAGCTTTCTTT. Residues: CASVSGGALGTEAFF. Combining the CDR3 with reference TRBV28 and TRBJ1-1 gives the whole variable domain DVKVTQSSRYLVKRTGEKVFLECVQDMDHENMFWYRQDPGLGLRLIYFSYDVKMKEKGDIPEGYSVSREKKERFSLILESASTNQTSMYLCASVSGGALGTEAFFGQGTRLTVV.

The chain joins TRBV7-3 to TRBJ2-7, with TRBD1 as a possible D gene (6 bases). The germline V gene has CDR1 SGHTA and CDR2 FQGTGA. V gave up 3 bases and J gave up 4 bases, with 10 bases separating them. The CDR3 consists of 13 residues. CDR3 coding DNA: TGTGCCAGCAGCTTGGACAGTCAATACGAGCAGTACTTC. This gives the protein CASSLDSQYEQYF. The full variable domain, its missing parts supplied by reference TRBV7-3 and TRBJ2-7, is GAGVSQTPSNKVTEKGKYVELRCDPISGHTALYWYRQSLGQGPEFLIYFQGTGAADDSGLPNDRFFAVRPEGSVSTLKIQRTERGDSAVYLCASSLDSQYEQYFGPGTRLTVT.

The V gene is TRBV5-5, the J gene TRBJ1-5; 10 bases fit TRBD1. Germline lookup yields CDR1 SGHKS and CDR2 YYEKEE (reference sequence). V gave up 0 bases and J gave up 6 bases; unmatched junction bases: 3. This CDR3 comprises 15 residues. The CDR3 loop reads CASSLGQGATQPQHF. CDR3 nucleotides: TGTGCCAGCAGCTTGGGACAGGGGGCCACTCAGCCCCAGCATTTT.

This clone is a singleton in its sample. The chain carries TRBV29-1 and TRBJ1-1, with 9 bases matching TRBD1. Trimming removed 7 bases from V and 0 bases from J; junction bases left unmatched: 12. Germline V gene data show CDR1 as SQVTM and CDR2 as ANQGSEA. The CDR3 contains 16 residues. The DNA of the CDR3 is TGCAGCGCCGACCAAGACAGGGGGAACATGAACACTGAAGCTTTCTTT. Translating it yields CSADQDRGNMNTEAFF.

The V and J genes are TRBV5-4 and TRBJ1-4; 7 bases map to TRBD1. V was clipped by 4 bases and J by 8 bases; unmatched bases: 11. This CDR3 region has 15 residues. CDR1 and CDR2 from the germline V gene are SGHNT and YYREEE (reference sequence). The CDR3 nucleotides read TGTGCCAGCAGCGATATAGGGGGCGGCCTGGAAAAACTGTTTTTT. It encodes CASSDIGGGLEKLFF. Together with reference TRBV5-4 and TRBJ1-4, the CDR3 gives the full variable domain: ETGVTQSPTHLIKTRGQQVTLRCSSQSGHNTVSWYQQALGQGPQFIFQYYREEENGRGNFPPRFSGLQFPNYSSELNVNALELDDSALYLCASSDIGGGLEKLFFGSGTQLSVL.

CDR3 loop: CASTVGGSGNSPLHF. CDR3 DNA sequence: TGTGCCAGCACCGTTGGGGGCTCCGGTAATTCACCCCTCCACTTT. This sequence joins TRBV11-2 and TRBJ1-6, with D perhaps TRBD1 (6 bases). The CDR3 has 15 amino acids. Per the germline V gene, CDR1 is SGHAT and CDR2 is FQNNGV. The germline V and J ends were trimmed by 7 bases and 6 bases, with 16 bases remaining between them.